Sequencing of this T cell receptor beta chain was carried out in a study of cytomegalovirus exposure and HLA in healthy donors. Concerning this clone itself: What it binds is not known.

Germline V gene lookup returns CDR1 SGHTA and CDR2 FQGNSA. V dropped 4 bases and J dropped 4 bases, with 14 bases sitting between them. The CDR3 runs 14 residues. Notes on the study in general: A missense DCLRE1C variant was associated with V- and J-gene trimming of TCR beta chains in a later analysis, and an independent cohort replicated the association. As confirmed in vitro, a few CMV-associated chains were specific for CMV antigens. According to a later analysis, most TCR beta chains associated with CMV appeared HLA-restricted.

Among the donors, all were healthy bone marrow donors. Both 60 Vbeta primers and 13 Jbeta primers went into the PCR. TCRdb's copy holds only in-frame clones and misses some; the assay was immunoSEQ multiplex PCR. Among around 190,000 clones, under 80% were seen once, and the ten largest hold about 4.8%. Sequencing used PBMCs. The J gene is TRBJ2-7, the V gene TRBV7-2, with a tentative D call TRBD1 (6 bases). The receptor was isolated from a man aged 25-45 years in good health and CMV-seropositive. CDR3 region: CASSSIGGSYEQYF. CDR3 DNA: TGTGCCAGCAGCTCCATAGGGGGTTCTTACGAGCAGTACTTC.